This entry lists 5 T cell receptor beta chains sequenced from one sample in a study of blood T cell repertoires in COVID-19. Clones were read by immunoSEQ multiplex PCR, and TCRdb kept only the in-frame ones, dropping some. The profile shows around 99,000 clones, around 92% of them singletons. What was sequenced was peripheral blood. The receptors were sampled from a man aged 35-49 years with active or convalescent COVID-19.

V usage is TRBV5-5 and J usage is TRBJ1-1; D call uncertain. Germline CDR1 is SGHKS and CDR2 is YYEKEE (reference sequence). V lost 1 base to trimming and J lost 1 base, with 14 bases between them. CDR3 size: 16 residues. CDR3 sequence: CASSLFGWAGNTEAFF. CDR3 DNA sequence: TGTGCCAGCAGCTTGTTCGGTTGGGCAGGGAACACTGAAGCTTTCTTT.

The chain couples TRBV28 to TRBJ2-3; tentative D call: TRBD2 (6 bases). Germline CDR1 reads MDHEN; CDR2 reads SYDVKM. The germline V and J ends were trimmed by 3 bases and 2 bases, with 9 bases remaining between them. This CDR3 is built from 14 residues. As DNA, the CDR3 is TGTGCCAGCAGTTTTCGGGAGCCCACAGATACGCAGTATTTT. Translated: CASSFREPTDTQYF.

This chain joins TRBV4-1 and TRBJ2-5, with 7 nucleotides matching TRBD2. Germline V gene data show CDR1 as MGHRA and CDR2 as YSYEKL. Trimming cost V 4 bases and J 4 bases; bases outside gene matches: 15. The CDR3 is made up of 17 amino acids. The CDR3, as DNA: TGCGCCAGCAGCCTGGGGAGAATAGCGGGTGGGAGAGAGACCCAGTACTTC. Translating it yields CASSLGRIAGGRETQYF.

The V and J genes are TRBV27 and TRBJ1-2, with 8 bases fitting TRBD1. Germline CDR1 reads MNHEY; CDR2 reads SMNVEV (reference sequence). CDR3 size: 13 residues. The junction had 6 bases not matched to a gene; V was cut back by 5 bases and J by 7 bases. CDR3 nucleotides: TGTGCCAGCAGTCCTCAGGGGGCGGGTGGCTACACCTTC. Protein: CASSPQGAGGYTF.

This sequence joins TRBV25-1 and TRBJ2-2, with 7 positions matching TRBD2. CDR3 size: 15 residues. Germline loops: CDR1 MGHDK, CDR2 SYGVNS. The V and J ends lost 6 bases and 1 base, in that order; junction bases with no gene match: 5. CDR3 sequence reads: CASRVAGGNTGELFF. For the CDR3, the DNA is TGTGCCAGCAGAGTAGCGGGCGGGAACACCGGGGAGCTGTTTTTT.